This TCR beta chain was sequenced for a study of blood T cell repertoires in COVID-19. Across the study: There were acute and convalescent COVID-19 samples, and they came from the United States, Italy and Spain. The cDNA or gDNA used as material had been derived from T cells, B-cell-depleted T cells, or PBMCs.

How the authors handled the data: The assay estimated nucleated cells by amplifying reference gene primers. Measured with immunoSEQ multiplex PCR; TCRdb has only the in-frame clones, and not every one. The V and J calls and clone size are taken from that table; D and trimming were inferred from the DNA. Of some 300,000 clones in the sample, roughly 89% were seen once. In Seattle, patients joined the study during active infection and were tracked longitudinally. This clone was seen only once. Trimming took 6 bases from V and 8 from J; bases not matched to a gene: 11. There are 15 residues in the CDR3. Germline V CDR1 and CDR2: LNHDA, SQIVND (reference sequence).

The source of this sequence is a woman in her 30s with COVID-19, enrolled during active disease. Sequencing used peripheral blood. The rearrangement links TRBV19 to TRBJ1-4; TRBD1 matches 8 bases. The CDR3 spells CASRREDRALEKLFF. In DNA form, the CDR3 reads TGTGCCAGTAGAAGGGAGGACAGGGCGTTGGAAAAACTGTTTTTT.